These 11 T cell receptor beta chains came from one sample sequenced in a study of regulatory T cells in long-lasting Graves disease. Building of the TCR beta libraries involved iRepertoire HTBI primers and Arm-PCR of CDR3 regions. TCRdb passed the multiplex PCR reads through MiXCR, listing each CDR3 protein once. The sample shows a few hundred thousand distinct CDR3 sequences, approximately 13% of them seen only once. The time point: newly diagnosed GD, antithyroid drugs for less than 3 months. The TCR library used RNA extracted from PBMCs. This sample was also put to use in a study of T cells in Graves' hyperthyroidism and ophthalmopathy.

This sample comprised peripheral blood mononuclear cells (PBMCs), obtained at new diagnosis, from a patient treated with antithyroid drugs. These TCRs come from a young man with Graves disease.

This clonotype was counted only a few times. Just one base apart from a much larger clone, this may be a read error. The chain uses TRBV9 and TRBJ2-3, with D perhaps matching TRBD2 (5 bases). The J call is uncertain, as TRBJ2-5 better fits the DNA end. CDR3 length: 13 amino acids. From germline, CDR1 is SGDLS and CDR2 YYNGEE. In nucleotides, the CDR3 is TGTGCCGGCAGCCCAGGAGTCCGGGGGACCCAGTACTTC. Translation gives CAGSPGVRGTQYF.

J is TRBJ2-1 and V is TRBV20-1; D perhaps matches TRBD2 (6 bases). There are 15 residues in the CDR3. V gave up 6 bases and J gave up 2 bases, with 17 bases separating them. CDR1 is DFQATT, CDR2 SNEGSKA, per germline (reference sequence). This CDR3 reads CSASGGSPPYNEQFF. In DNA form, the CDR3 reads TGCAGTGCCAGCGGAGGGAGTCCCCCCTACAATGAGCAGTTCTTC.

There are many counts of this clonotype. CDR3 sequence: CSARDLPSGETGELFF. Here the CDR3 DNA reads TGCAGTGCTAGAGATCTCCCTAGCGGGGAGACCGGGGAGCTGTTTTTT. This sequence joins TRBV20-1 and TRBJ2-2, with 9 bases aligning to TRBD2. CDR1 is DFQATT and CDR2 is SNEGSKA in the germline V gene (reference sequence). Trimming at V came to 0 bases and at J to 5 bases, leaving 7 bases not matched to a gene. CDR3 length: 16 amino acids.

CDR3 in DNA: TGTGCCAGCGACCCTGGGACAGGGATTAGCAATGAGCAGTTCTTC. It is translated as CASDPGTGISNEQFF. The V and J genes are TRBV6-1 and TRBJ2-1; 9 nucleotides match TRBD1. Germline assignment: CDR1 MNHNS and CDR2 SASEGT. V lost 8 bases to trimming and J lost 6 bases; unmatched junction nucleotides: 11. There are 15 residues in the CDR3.

This clonotype was recorded at least ten times. The rearrangement uses TRBV20-1 and TRBJ2-3; no clear D. V was pared by 5 bases and J by 6 bases, with 9 bases between. The CDR3 extends over 11 amino acids. The germline V gene encodes CDR1 DFQATT and CDR2 SNEGSKA (reference sequence). In nucleotides, the CDR3 is TGCAGTGCTCCTCTCATGGATACGCAGTATTTT. Translating it yields CSAPLMDTQYF.

This clonotype has at least ten counts. This chain joins TRBV27 and TRBJ2-7, with TRBD1 matching over 8 bases. The CDR3 is made up of 16 amino acids. V lost 5 bases, J lost 7 bases, and 16 bases stayed unmatched. Germline-derived CDR1 and CDR2 are MNHEY and SMNVEV (reference sequence). The DNA for the CDR3 is TGTGCCAGCAGTCAACATCCGGACAGGGACCTAGGAGAGCAGTACTTC. The encoded protein is CASSQHPDRDLGEQYF.

This clonotype was found many times. The CDR3 loop is CSVSGTGGIVGSDTQYF. CDR3 DNA: TGCAGCGTGTCCGGGACAGGGGGTATTGTCGGGTCGGATACGCAGTATTTT. The V gene is TRBV29-1, the J gene TRBJ2-3; 11 nucleotides line up with TRBD1. The V gene end was trimmed by 6 bases and the J gene end by 6 bases; junction bases not matched to a gene: 17. The germline CDR1 and CDR2 sequences are SQVTM and ANQGSEA. The CDR3 runs 17 residues.

This clonotype was observed a few times. The chain combines TRBV5-1 with TRBJ2-7; maybe TRBD2 (6 bases). Trimming stripped 1 base from V and 6 bases from J, with 17 bases between. The germline V gene encodes CDR1 SGHRS and CDR2 YFSETQ. The CDR3 extends over 15 amino acids. The CDR3 sequence is CASSLRTGGSIEQYF. The CDR3 DNA reads TGCGCCAGCAGCTTGAGAACAGGAGGGTCTATCGAGCAGTACTTC.

This clonotype showed up many times. The rearrangement uses TRBV11-2 and TRBJ2-1; possibly TRBD1 for D (5 bases). The germline V gene encodes CDR1 SGHAT and CDR2 FQNNGV. Trimming removed 4 bases at V and 3 bases at J, with 10 bases between. The CDR3 covers 14 residues. The CDR3 loop reads CASSSRGFYNEQFF. CDR3 bases: TGTGCCAGCAGCTCAAGGGGTTTCTACAATGAGCAGTTCTTC.

This clonotype was counted at least ten times. The chain combines TRBV5-1 with TRBJ2-2; 9 bases fit TRBD2. The germline V gene encodes CDR1 SGHRS and CDR2 YFSETQ. The V gene end was trimmed by 9 bases and the J gene end by 5 bases; junction bases not matched to a gene: 11. The length of the CDR3 is 15 residues. The CDR3 region has the DNA TGCGCCACCAAATCCGGGACTAGCAGAACCGGGGAGCTGTTTTTT. Its protein product is CATKSGTSRTGELFF. The full variable domain, its missing parts supplied by reference TRBV5-1 and TRBJ2-2, is KAGVTQTPRYLIKTRGQQVTLSCSPISGHRSVSWYQQTPGQGLQFLFEYFSETQRNKGNFPGRFSGRQFSNSRSEMNVSTLELGDSALYLCATKSGTSRTGELFFGEGSRLTVL.

This chain uses TRBV24-1 with TRBJ1-5; D gene ambiguous. V gave up 3 bases and J gave up 9 bases, with 17 bases separating them. This CDR3 comprises 15 residues. Germline CDR1 is KGHDR and CDR2 is SFDVKD. The CDR3 nucleotides read TGTGCCACCAGTGATCGCACCGTTTTAGATTCGCCCCAGCATTTT. This codes for CATSDRTVLDSPQHF.